A single sample gave rise to the 7 T cell receptor beta chains below, sequenced in a study of technical replicates of blood from several donors. Data came from immunoSEQ multiplex PCR; TCRdb stores just in-frame clones and leaves some out. The table lists just over 80,000 clones, less than 95% of them singletons. Sequencing was carried out using T cells isolated from PBMCs. The receptors were sampled from a human donor in good health.

The J gene is TRBJ2-1, the V gene TRBV14; weak D call: TRBD2 (6 bases). The CDR3 extends over 17 amino acids. V shed 0 bases and J shed 4 bases, with 16 bases lying between them. Germline CDR1 reads SGHDN; CDR2 reads FVKESK. Here the CDR3 reads CASSQEVLGGPYNEQFF. The CDR3 DNA is TGTGCCAGCAGCCAAGAGGTATTGGGAGGCCCATACAATGAGCAGTTCTTC.

The genes are TRBV28 and TRBJ2-5, with unresolved D. The CDR3 consists of 11 residues. CDR1 is MDHEN and CDR2 is SYDVKM in the germline V gene. V lost 6 bases to trimming and J lost 5 bases, with 7 bases between them. The CDR3: CASRLSETQYF. Written as DNA, the CDR3 is TGTGCCAGCAGACTGAGTGAGACCCAGTACTTC.

Only one count was recorded for this clone. The chain has TRBV28 and TRBJ1-5; D gene unclear. Germline loops: CDR1 MDHEN, CDR2 SYDVKM. Trimming took off 8 bases at V and 1 base at J, with 6 bases between the two ends. The CDR3 has 12 amino acids. For the CDR3, the DNA is TGTGCCAGCGTTTTAAGCAATCAGCCCCAGCATTTT. Its translation: CASVLSNQPQHF.

This rearrangement joins TRBV28 to TRBJ1-5; perhaps TRBD1 as D (6 bases). Between the trimmed V and J ends, which lost 5 bases and 6 bases, there was a span of 17 bases. CDR3 length: 15 amino acids. Germline CDR1 is MDHEN and CDR2 is SYDVKM. The CDR3 reads CASSPPDRLGQPQHF. CDR3 in DNA: TGTGCCAGCAGTCCTCCAGACAGGTTGGGTCAGCCCCAGCATTTT.

V usage is TRBV15 and J usage is TRBJ2-1; a weak D match, TRBD1 (8 bases). The V and J ends lost 0 bases and 9 bases respectively, with 30 bases between them. The CDR3 is made up of 20 amino acids. Germline assignment: CDR1 LNHNV and CDR2 YYDKDF (reference sequence). In nucleotides, the CDR3 is TGTGCCACCAGCAGAGAGGGGGACAGGATATCTAGCGGCCTGGGGGTTGAGCAGTTCTTC. Protein product: CATSREGDRISSGLGVEQFF.

V is TRBV6-5 and J is TRBJ2-7; 9 bases agree with TRBD1. V trimming: 6 bases; J trimming: 5 bases; junction bases outside the gene matches: 8. Germline-derived CDR1 and CDR2 are MNHEY and SVGAGI. The CDR3 extends over 14 amino acids. DNA of the CDR3: TGTGCCAGCAGCTACCCGGGACAGGGCAACGAGCAGTACTTC. Its translation is CASSYPGQGNEQYF.

The chain couples TRBV25-1 to TRBJ2-3, with D perhaps TRBD2 (5 bases). V lost 2 bases, J lost 5 bases, and 20 bases lay in between. The CDR3 is 17 amino acids. CDR1 is MGHDK and CDR2 is SYGVNS in the germline V gene. For the CDR3, the DNA is TGTGCCAGCAGTGAACTTGTTGGCGGTGGGAGTAGAGATACGCAGTATTTT. Translated, it gives CASSELVGGGSRDTQYF.